This paragraph reports one T cell receptor beta chain. In germline, CDR1 is MNHEY, CDR2 SVGAGI. This CDR3 comprises 14 residues. Germline trimming cut 5 bases from V and 5 bases from J; bases unmatched to any gene: 7. These data come from a study of blood T cell repertoires in COVID-19. Across the whole study: The samples span acute and convalescent COVID-19 from the United States, Italy and Spain. PBMCs, B-cell-depleted T cells, or T cells provided the cDNA or gDNA that made up the material.

In the authors' workflow: Amplification with reference gene primers provided the estimates of nucleated cell counts. Sequencing used immunoSEQ multiplex PCR; TCRdb keeps in-frame clones, though not all of them. The V and J calls and clone size were taken over from that table, and D and trimming were inferred from the DNA. The sample consists of approximately 55,000 clones, about nine tenths of them appearing once. The sequencing sample was made of peripheral blood. The gene calls are TRBV6-5 and TRBJ2-5; 8 bases map to TRBD1. The origin of this receptor is a man in his forties or fifties with active COVID-19. The CDR3 region is CASSPQGVGETQYF. The CDR3, as DNA: TGTGCCAGCAGTCCACAGGGGGTGGGGGAGACCCAGTACTTC.